These T cell receptor beta chains were read from a single sample in a study of blood T cell repertoires in COVID-19. Measured with immunoSEQ multiplex PCR; TCRdb has only the in-frame clones, and not every one. The sample has about 250,000 clones, approximately 90% seen once. The sample consisted of PBMCs or T cells enriched from blood (not recorded which). The source of these receptors is a man between 18 and 29 years old who had recovered from COVID-19. Each CDR3 is given with its conserved first and last residue. The D gene is left open where the match is weak. Only part of the rows carry a size: once, few, many, or a class if the clone is expanded.

j_call v_call clone_size d_call cdr3_aa cdr3_nt
TRBJ2-3 TRBV11-2 NA TRBD2 CASSFGLAGGRDTQYF TGTGCCAGCAGCTTTGGGCTAGCGGGGGGGCGAGATACGCAGTATTTT
TRBJ1-1 TRBV28 NA NA CASSPERMNTEAFF TGTGCCAGCAGTCCCGAGAGAATGAACACTGAAGCTTTCTTT
TRBJ2-2 TRBV3-1/TRBV3-2 NA NA CASSQDTVAASPAF TGTGCCAGCAGCCAAGATACGGTAGCGGCGTCTCCCGCCTTT
TRBJ2-1 TRBV19 NA NA CASKSLLQDYNEQFF TGTGCCAGTAAGTCCCTTTTACAAGACTACAATGAGCAGTTCTTC
TRBJ1-2 TRBV2 few NA CASSPQGRFGYGYTF TGTGCCAGCAGCCCCCAGGGCCGTTTTGGCTATGGCTACACCTTC
TRBJ1-1 TRBV6-5 NA NA CASSYSVGVTEAFF TGTGCCAGCAGTTACTCGGTCGGGGTCACTGAAGCTTTCTTT
TRBJ2-5 TRBV4-1 NA NA CASSQSGQNQETQYF TGCGCCAGCAGCCAATCGGGTCAAAACCAAGAGACCCAGTACTTC
TRBJ2-1 TRBV7-7 NA TRBD2 CASSDQGLAPYNEQFF TGTGCTAGCAGCGACCAGGGACTAGCGCCGTACAATGAGCAGTTCTTC
TRBJ2-5 TRBV13 NA TRBD2 CASSLDSLAGGVGETQYF TGTGCCAGCAGCTTAGATAGTCTAGCGGGAGGGGTCGGTGAGACCCAGTACTTC
TRBJ2-3 TRBV25-1 NA NA CASAQVGATDTQYF TGTGCCAGCGCCCAAGTGGGAGCGACAGATACGCAGTATTTT
TRBJ1-5 TRBV27 NA TRBD1 CASSPRGGQGNQPQHF TGTGCCAGCAGCCCGAGGGGGGGACAGGGAAATCAGCCCCAGCATTTT
TRBJ1-2 TRBV11-2 many NA CASSPIRDQGFYGYTF TGTGCCAGCAGCCCGATTAGAGACCAGGGATTCTATGGCTACACCTTC
TRBJ1-2 TRBV6-5 once NA CASRTVRAGYTF TGTGCCAGCAGGACGGTCAGGGCCGGCTACACCTTC
TRBJ2-7 TRBV9 NA NA CASSPSRTISYEQYF TGTGCCAGCAGCCCCTCCCGGACAATATCCTACGAGCAGTACTTC
TRBJ1-1 TRBV28 NA NA CASSPRRGAFF TGTGCCAGCAGTCCCCGCCGGGGAGCTTTCTTT
TRBJ2-2 TRBV7-3 NA NA CASSLSPQRFPTGELFF TGTGCCAGCAGCTTAAGTCCCCAGCGGTTCCCCACCGGGGAGCTGTTTTTT
TRBJ1-1 TRBV30 NA NA CAWSSLGAANTEAFF TGTGCCTGGAGTTCTCTTGGGGCAGCGAACACTGAAGCTTTCTTT